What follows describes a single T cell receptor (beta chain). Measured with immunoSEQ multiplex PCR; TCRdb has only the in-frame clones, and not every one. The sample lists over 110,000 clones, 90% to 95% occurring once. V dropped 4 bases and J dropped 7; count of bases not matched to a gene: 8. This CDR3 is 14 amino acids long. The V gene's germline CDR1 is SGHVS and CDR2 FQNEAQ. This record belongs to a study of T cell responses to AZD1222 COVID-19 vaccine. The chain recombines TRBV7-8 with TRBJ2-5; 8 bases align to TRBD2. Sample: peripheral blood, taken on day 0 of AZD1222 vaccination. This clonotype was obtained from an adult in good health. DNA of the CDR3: TGTGCCAGCAGCTCGGGACTAGGGGACACGACCCAGTACTTC. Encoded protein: CASSSGLGDTTQYF. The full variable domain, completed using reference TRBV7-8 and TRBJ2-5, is GAGVSQSPRYKVAKRGQDVALRCDPISGHVSLFWYQQALGQGPEFLTYFQNEAQLDKSGLPSDRFFAERPEGSVSTLKIQRTQQEDSAVYLCASSSGLGDTTQYFGPGTRLLVL.